The entry that follows covers one TCR beta chain sequence. Its antigen is as yet unknown. This entry belongs to a study of cytomegalovirus exposure and HLA in healthy donors. PCR amplification relied on 60 Vbeta primers (plus 13 Jbeta primers). Generated by immunoSEQ multiplex PCR, the TCRdb table keeps only in-frame clones and is missing some. The table includes tens of thousands of clones, more than 60% detected once. General study findings and limits: Later genetic work tied a missense DCLRE1C variant to beta-chain V and J trimming.

This TCR derives from a young man in good health and CMV-seronegative. Input material: PBMCs.

The CDR3 DNA sequence: TGTGCCAGCAGCTTGCAAGCGGGGGGCGGGAATACGCAGTATTTT. The encoded protein is CASSLQAGGGNTQYF. The V and J genes are TRBV7-2 and TRBJ2-3; 9 bases are a match to TRBD2. V was clipped by 3 bases and J by 7 bases; unmatched bases: 8. The CDR3 consists of 15 residues. Germline values: CDR1 SGHTA, CDR2 FQGNSA.